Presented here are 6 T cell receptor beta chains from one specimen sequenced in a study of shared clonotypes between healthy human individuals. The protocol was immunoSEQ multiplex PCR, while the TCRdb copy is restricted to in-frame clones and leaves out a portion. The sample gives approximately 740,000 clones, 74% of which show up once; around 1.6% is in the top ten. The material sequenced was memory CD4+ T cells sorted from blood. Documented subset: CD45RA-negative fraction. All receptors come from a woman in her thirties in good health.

The CDR3 protein is CASRPGGAQEQYF. CDR3 bases: TGTGCCAGTAGACCAGGGGGCGCCCAAGAGCAGTACTTC. The J gene is TRBJ2-7, the V gene TRBV28; 8 bases fit TRBD1. The CDR3 runs 13 residues. In germline, CDR1 is MDHEN, CDR2 SYDVKM. Trimming at V came to 9 bases and at J to 7 bases, leaving 11 bases not matched to a gene.

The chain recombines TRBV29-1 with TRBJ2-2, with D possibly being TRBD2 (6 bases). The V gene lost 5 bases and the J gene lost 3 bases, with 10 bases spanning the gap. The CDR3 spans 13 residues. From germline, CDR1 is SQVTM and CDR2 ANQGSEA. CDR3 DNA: TGCAGCGTTCGGGACTTATACACCGGGGAGCTGTTTTTT. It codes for CSVRDLYTGELFF.

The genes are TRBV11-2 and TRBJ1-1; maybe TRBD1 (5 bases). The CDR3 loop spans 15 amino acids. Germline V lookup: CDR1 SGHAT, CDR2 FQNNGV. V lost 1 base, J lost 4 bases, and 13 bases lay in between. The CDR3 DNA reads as TGTGCCAGCAGCTTAGTACGGGCGGGGGGCACTGAAGCTTTCTTT. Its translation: CASSLVRAGGTEAFF.

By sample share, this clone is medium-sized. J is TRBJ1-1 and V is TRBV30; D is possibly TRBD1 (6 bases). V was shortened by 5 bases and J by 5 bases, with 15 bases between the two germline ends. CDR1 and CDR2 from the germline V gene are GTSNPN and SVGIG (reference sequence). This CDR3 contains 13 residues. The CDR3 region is CAWYGTQGTEAFF. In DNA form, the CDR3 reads TGTGCCTGGTATGGGACCCAGGGGACTGAAGCTTTCTTT.

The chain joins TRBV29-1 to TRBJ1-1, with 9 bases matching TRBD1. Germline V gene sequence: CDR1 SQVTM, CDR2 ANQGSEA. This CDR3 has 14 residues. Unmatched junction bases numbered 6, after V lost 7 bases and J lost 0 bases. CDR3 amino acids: CSGTGALMNTEAFF. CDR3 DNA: TGCAGCGGGACAGGGGCATTAATGAACACTGAAGCTTTCTTT. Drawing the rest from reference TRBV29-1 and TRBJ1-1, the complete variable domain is SAVISQKPSRDICQRGTSLTIQCQVDSQVTMMFWYRQQPGQSLTLIATANQGSEATYESGFVIDKFPISRPNLTFSTLTVSNMSPEDSSIYLCSGTGALMNTEAFFGQGTRLTVV.

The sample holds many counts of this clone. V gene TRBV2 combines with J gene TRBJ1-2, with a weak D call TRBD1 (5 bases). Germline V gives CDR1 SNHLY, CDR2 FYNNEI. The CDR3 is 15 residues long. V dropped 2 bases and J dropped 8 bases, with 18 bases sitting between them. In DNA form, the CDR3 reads TGTGCCAGCAGTGAACTTGGAGGGGTTCCGGGGGGCTACACCTTC. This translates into CASSELGGVPGGYTF.